The 9 T cell receptor beta chains below all came from one sample that was sequenced in a study of blood T cell repertoires in COVID-19. Generated by immunoSEQ multiplex PCR, the TCRdb table keeps only in-frame clones and is missing some. Of 50,000 to 75,000 clones in the sample, about 90% were seen once. Sequencing used peripheral blood. The receptors originated from a man at least 80 years old in a cohort sampled during active COVID-19.

This clone occurred a few times. V usage is TRBV6-5 and J usage is TRBJ1-1, with 7 bases aligning to TRBD1. Per germline, CDR1 MNHEY and CDR2 SVGAGI. The trim removed 6 bases at V and 5 bases at J, leaving 9 bases unmatched. This CDR3 has 14 amino acids. The CDR3 DNA reads TGTGCCAGCAGAAGACAGGGTGAGCGTACTGAAGCTTTCTTT. It specifies CASRRQGERTEAFF.

V and J are TRBV11-2 and TRBJ2-2; TRBD1 matches at 7 bases. J lost 2 bases, V lost 5 bases, and 5 bases had no gene match. The CDR3 covers 15 residues. The germline V gene encodes CDR1 SGHAT and CDR2 FQNNGV. CDR3 DNA sequence: TGTGCCAGCAGCGTCGGGACAGTTAACACCGGGGAGCTGTTTTTT. Its translation: CASSVGTVNTGELFF. Together with reference TRBV11-2 and TRBJ2-2, the CDR3 gives the full variable domain: EAGVAQSPRYKIIEKRQSVAFWCNPISGHATLYWYQQILGQGPKLLIQFQNNGVVDDSQLPKDRFSAERLKGVDSTLKIQPAKLEDSAVYLCASSVGTVNTGELFFGEGSRLTVL.

V and J are TRBV7-9 and TRBJ1-1; 8 nucleotides align to TRBD1. The CDR3 consists of 15 residues. The germline V gene encodes CDR1 SEHNR and CDR2 FQNEAQ (reference sequence). With V trimmed by 6 bases and J by 4 bases, 10 bases remained unmatched. The CDR3: CASRQLGQGGTEAFF. DNA for the CDR3: TGTGCCAGCAGACAGCTTGGACAGGGAGGCACTGAAGCTTTCTTT.

This rearrangement joins TRBV7-2 to TRBJ2-2; 10 positions agree with TRBD2. There are 17 residues in the CDR3. Trimming removed 5 bases from V and 0 bases from J; junction bases left unmatched: 6. Germline loops: CDR1 SGHTA, CDR2 FQGNSA. The CDR3 bases are TGTGCCAGCAGCCGTGGACTAGCGGACGCGAACACCGGGGAGCTGTTTTTT. Translation: CASSRGLADANTGELFF.

The chain employs TRBV30 and TRBJ1-2, with 10 bases fitting TRBD1. Per the germline V gene, CDR1 is GTSNPN and CDR2 is SVGIG (reference sequence). V trimming: 2 bases; J trimming: 8 bases; junction bases outside the gene matches: 5. CDR3 length equals 13 residues. CDR3 nucleotide sequence: TGTGCCTGGAGTTCGACAGGGGGCAAGGGCTACACCTTC. Amino acid sequence: CAWSSTGGKGYTF.

This chain uses TRBV18 with TRBJ2-7, with 7 bases lining up with TRBD1. Per the germline V gene, CDR1 is KGHSH and CDR2 is LQKENI. This CDR3 contains 13 residues. The ends lost 5 bases at V and 3 bases at J; junction bases unmatched: 4. The CDR3 DNA reads as TGTGCCAGCTCAAGCCAGGGGGTCTACGAGCAGTACTTC. Translation gives CASSSQGVYEQYF.

Points on this clone: This specimen includes other DNA sequences encoding the same CDR3. V and J are TRBV18 and TRBJ1-6; 12 bases fit TRBD1. Germline CDR1 reads KGHSH; CDR2 reads LQKENI. V lost 5 bases and J lost 9; bases outside the gene matches: 8. This CDR3 spans 16 amino acids. For the CDR3, the DNA is TGTGCCAGCTCAATACCGGGACAGGGGGCAGGTTCACCCCTCCACTTT. It yields the protein CASSIPGQGAGSPLHF.

This chain connects TRBV5-3 to TRBJ2-5; the match to TRBD1 covers 10 bases. TRBV5-3 is marked as an open reading frame, function uncertain. Losses at the gene ends were 4 bases for V and 4 bases for J; bases not matched to a gene: 13. This CDR3 has 17 amino acids. CDR3 nucleotide sequence: TGTGCCAGAAGCCTATTACTATTGACAGGGGGCATAGAGACCCAGTACTTC. Residues: CARSLLLLTGGIETQYF.

The rearrangement links TRBV18 to TRBJ2-7; D may be TRBD1 (6 bases). Per the germline V gene, CDR1 is KGHSH and CDR2 is LQKENI. V lost 2 bases to trimming and J lost 4 bases, with 15 bases between them. The CDR3 is made up of 15 amino acids. The CDR3 loop reads CASSPIQGKGYEQYF. As DNA, the CDR3 is TGTGCCAGCTCACCAATTCAGGGGAAGGGGTACGAGCAGTACTTC.